These 8 T cell receptor beta chains share one sample of origin, sequenced in a study of T cells in tuberculosis. Profiled with immunoSEQ multiplex PCR; TCRdb holds only in-frame clones, not every one. The table has over 40,000 clones, over 90% seen once. The sequenced material came from PBMCs. The receptors stem from a donor aged 10 to 29 with latent tuberculosis or without tuberculosis infection.

The rearrangement links TRBV27 to TRBJ2-7; D might be TRBD1 (5 bases). Germline CDR1 MNHEY, CDR2 SMNVEV (reference sequence). The CDR3 has 13 amino acids. Trimming cost V 10 bases and J 6 bases, with 19 bases left between them. The CDR3 loop is CATSPRGGFEQYF. CDR3 DNA: TGTGCCACCTCACCAAGGGGCGGCTTCGAGCAGTACTTC.

The V and J genes are TRBV19 and TRBJ2-3; the match to TRBD2 covers 11 bases. Germline CDR1 reads LNHDA; CDR2 reads SQIVND (reference sequence). The CDR3 has 15 amino acids. Losses at the gene ends were 5 bases for V and 2 bases for J; bases not matched to a gene: 3. The CDR3 bases are TGTGCCAGTAGTGGGACTAGCGGTATCACAGATACGCAGTATTTT. Protein product: CASSGTSGITDTQYF.

The chain combines TRBV7-2 with TRBJ2-3; 7 nucleotides line up with TRBD2. V trimming: 5 bases; J trimming: 4 bases; junction bases outside the gene matches: 12. The germline V gene has CDR1 SGHTA and CDR2 FQGNSA. CDR3 length: 16 residues. In nucleotides, the CDR3 is TGTGCCAGCAGCCCCCGGGGGGACCACACACCAGATACGCAGTATTTT. It yields the protein CASSPRGDHTPDTQYF.

V gene TRBV18 combines with J gene TRBJ2-5; 8 bases are a match to TRBD1. The V gene's germline CDR1 is KGHSH and CDR2 LQKENI. Unmatched junction bases numbered 6, after V lost 2 bases and J lost 1 base. The CDR3 consists of 16 residues. In DNA, the CDR3 is TGTGCCAGCTCACCAGGGACAGGCCTATTCCAAGAGACCCAGTACTTC. It specifies CASSPGTGLFQETQYF.

The chain employs TRBV5-5 and TRBJ2-1; D possibly corresponds to TRBD2 (5 bases). CDR1 SGHKS and CDR2 YYEKEE come from the germline V gene (reference sequence). The CDR3 extends over 16 amino acids. Trimming left V 2 bases short and J 0 bases short, with 12 bases between. The CDR3 loop is CASSLSAVSSYNEQFF. The CDR3 DNA sequence: TGTGCCAGCAGCTTATCAGCGGTGAGCTCCTACAATGAGCAGTTCTTC.

The chain uses TRBV19 and TRBJ2-1; maybe TRBD2 (5 bases). V shed 5 bases and J shed 4 bases, with 9 bases lying between them. The V gene's germline CDR1 is LNHDA and CDR2 SQIVND (reference sequence). This CDR3 is 13 amino acids long. CDR3 coding DNA: TGTGCCAGTAGTTCGGACTCTTACAATGAGCAGTTCTTC. It codes for CASSSDSYNEQFF.

The rearrangement joins TRBV5-8 to TRBJ1-5; 7 bases are a match to TRBD1. This CDR3 has 14 amino acids. V was pared by 4 bases and J by 4 bases, with 5 bases of the junction left unmatched. Germline V gene lookup returns CDR1 SGHTS and CDR2 YDEGEE. The CDR3 loop reads CASSHRGLNQPQHF. The CDR3 DNA reads TGTGCCAGCAGCCACAGGGGTCTTAATCAGCCCCAGCATTTT.

This rearrangement joins TRBV6-1 to TRBJ2-3; D perhaps matches TRBD2 (6 bases). CDR1 is MNHNS, CDR2 SASEGT, per germline. The V end lost 8 bases, the J end lost 9 bases, and 21 bases lay between the germline ends. The CDR3 contains 14 residues. The CDR3 here is CASGVRGNHRTQYF. Written as DNA, the CDR3 is TGTGCCAGCGGGGTTCGGGGGAACCACAGAACGCAGTATTTT.